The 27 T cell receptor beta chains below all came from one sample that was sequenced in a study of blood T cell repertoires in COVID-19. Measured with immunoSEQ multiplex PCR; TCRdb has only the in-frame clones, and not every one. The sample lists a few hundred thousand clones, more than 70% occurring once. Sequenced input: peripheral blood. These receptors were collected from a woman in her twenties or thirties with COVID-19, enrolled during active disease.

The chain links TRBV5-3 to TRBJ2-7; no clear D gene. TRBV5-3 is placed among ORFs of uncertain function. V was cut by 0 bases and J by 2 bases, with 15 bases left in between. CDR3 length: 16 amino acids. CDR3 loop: CARSLDGLGQTYEQYF. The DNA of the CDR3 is TGTGCCAGAAGCTTGGATGGGCTTGGCCAAACCTACGAGCAGTACTTC.

The CDR3 sequence is CASSGYRGTNYGYTF. The CDR3 DNA sequence: TGTGCCAGCAGCGGATACAGGGGTACTAACTATGGCTACACCTTC. The chain combines TRBV7-8 with TRBJ1-2; 7 bases agree with TRBD1. The germline V gene has CDR1 SGHVS and CDR2 FQNEAQ. The CDR3 is 15 residues long. V trimming: 5 bases; J trimming: 0 bases; junction bases outside the gene matches: 6.

The CDR3 region has the DNA TGTGCCAGTAGTCCGGACTTAAGCTCTGGAAACACCATATATTTT. Translated, it gives CASSPDLSSGNTIYF. This chain connects TRBV19 to TRBJ1-3; D remains ambiguous. Per germline, CDR1 LNHDA and CDR2 SQIVND (reference sequence). Trimming took off 5 bases at V and 0 bases at J, with 11 bases between the two ends. This CDR3 is 15 amino acids long.

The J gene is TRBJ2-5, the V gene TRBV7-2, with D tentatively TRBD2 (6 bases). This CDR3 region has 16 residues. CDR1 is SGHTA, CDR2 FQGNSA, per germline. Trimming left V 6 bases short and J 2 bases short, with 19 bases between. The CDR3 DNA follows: TGTGCCAGCAGTCTAGTCGGGGGACCAATGCAAGAGACCCAGTACTTC. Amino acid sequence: CASSLVGGPMQETQYF.

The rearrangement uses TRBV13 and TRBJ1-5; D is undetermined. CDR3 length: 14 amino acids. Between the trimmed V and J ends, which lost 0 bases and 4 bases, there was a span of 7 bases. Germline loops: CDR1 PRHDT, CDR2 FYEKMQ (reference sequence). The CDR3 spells CASSLGNSNQPQHF. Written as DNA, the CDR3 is TGTGCCAGCAGCTTAGGAAACAGTAATCAGCCCCAGCATTTT.

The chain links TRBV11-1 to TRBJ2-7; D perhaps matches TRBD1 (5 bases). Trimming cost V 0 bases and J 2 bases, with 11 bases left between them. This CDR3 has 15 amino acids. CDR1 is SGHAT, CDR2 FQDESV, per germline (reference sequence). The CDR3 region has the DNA TGTGCCAGCAGCTTAGCGGATCAGGGAACCTACGAGCAGTACTTC. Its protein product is CASSLADQGTYEQYF.

The CDR3 DNA follows: TGCAGTGTGCGGACTAGCGGGGTCAATGAGCAGTTCTTC. Amino acids: CSVRTSGVNEQFF. This chain joins TRBV29-1 and TRBJ2-1; 12 bases are a match to TRBD2. The germline gives CDR1 SQVTM, CDR2 ANQGSEA. The CDR3 extends over 13 amino acids.

The CDR3 region is CASSRDWGSYEQYF. As DNA, the CDR3 is TGTGCCAGCAGCCGGGACTGGGGATCCTACGAGCAGTACTTC. The genes are TRBV28 and TRBJ2-7; tentative D call: TRBD2 (6 bases). Germline V gene lookup returns CDR1 MDHEN and CDR2 SYDVKM. Trimming left V 6 bases short and J 1 base short, with 13 bases between. This CDR3 has 14 amino acids.

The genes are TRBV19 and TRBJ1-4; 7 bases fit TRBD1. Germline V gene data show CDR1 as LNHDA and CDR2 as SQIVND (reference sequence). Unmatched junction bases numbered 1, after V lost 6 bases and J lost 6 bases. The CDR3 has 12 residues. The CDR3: CASRQGDEKLFF. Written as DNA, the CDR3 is TGTGCCAGTAGGCAGGGGGATGAAAAACTGTTTTTT.

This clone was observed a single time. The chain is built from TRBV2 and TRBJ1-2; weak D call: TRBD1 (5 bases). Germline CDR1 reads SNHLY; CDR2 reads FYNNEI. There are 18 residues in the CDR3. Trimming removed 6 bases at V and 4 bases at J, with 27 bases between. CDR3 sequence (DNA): TGTGCCAGCAGCGACCTAACACTCGACAGAGTCCGTTTCTATGGCTACACCTTC. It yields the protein CASSDLTLDRVRFYGYTF. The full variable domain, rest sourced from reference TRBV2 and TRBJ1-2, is EPEVTQTPSHQVTQMGQEVILRCVPISNHLYFYWYRQILGQKVEFLVSFYNNEISEKSEIFDDQFSVERPDGSNFTLKIRSTKLEDSAMYFCASSDLTLDRVRFYGYTFGSGTRLTVV.

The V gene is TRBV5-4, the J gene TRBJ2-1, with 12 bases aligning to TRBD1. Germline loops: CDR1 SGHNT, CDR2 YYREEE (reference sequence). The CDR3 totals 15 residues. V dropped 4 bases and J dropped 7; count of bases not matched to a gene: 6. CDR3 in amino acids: CASSPGDRGPNEQFF. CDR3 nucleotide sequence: TGTGCCAGCAGCCCGGGGGACAGGGGGCCTAATGAGCAGTTCTTC.

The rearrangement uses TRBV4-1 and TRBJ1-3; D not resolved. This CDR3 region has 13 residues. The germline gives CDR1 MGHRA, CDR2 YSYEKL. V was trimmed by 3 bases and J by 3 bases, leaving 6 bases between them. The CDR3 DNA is TGCGCCAGCAGCCATACTAATGGAAACACCATATATTTT. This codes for CASSHTNGNTIYF.

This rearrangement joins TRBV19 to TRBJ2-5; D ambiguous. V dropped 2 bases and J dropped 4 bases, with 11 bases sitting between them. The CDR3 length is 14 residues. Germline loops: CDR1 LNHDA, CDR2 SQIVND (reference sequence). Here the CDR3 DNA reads TGTGCCAGTAGTATATCCCGGGTAGGAGAGACCCAGTACTTC. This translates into CASSISRVGETQYF.

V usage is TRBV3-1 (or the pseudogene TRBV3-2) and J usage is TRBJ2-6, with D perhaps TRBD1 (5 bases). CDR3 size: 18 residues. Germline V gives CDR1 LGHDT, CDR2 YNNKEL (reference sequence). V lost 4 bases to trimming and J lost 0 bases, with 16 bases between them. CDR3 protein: CASSRPQVPSSGANVLTF. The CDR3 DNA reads TGTGCCAGCAGCCGGCCACAGGTCCCCAGCTCTGGGGCCAACGTCCTGACTTTC.

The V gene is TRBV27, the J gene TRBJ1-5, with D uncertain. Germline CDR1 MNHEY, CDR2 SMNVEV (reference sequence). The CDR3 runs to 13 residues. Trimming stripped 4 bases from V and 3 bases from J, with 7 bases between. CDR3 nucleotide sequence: TGTGCCAGCAGTTACAGTCACAATCAGCCCCAGCATTTT. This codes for CASSYSHNQPQHF.

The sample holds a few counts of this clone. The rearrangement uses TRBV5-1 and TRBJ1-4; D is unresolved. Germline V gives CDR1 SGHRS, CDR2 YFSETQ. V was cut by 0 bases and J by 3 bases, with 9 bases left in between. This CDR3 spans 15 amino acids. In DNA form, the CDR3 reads TGCGCCAGCAGCTTGGGTGGGCAGTCTAATGAAAAACTGTTTTTT. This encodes CASSLGGQSNEKLFF.

CDR3 residues: CASSLAGAGDTQYF. The CDR3 DNA is TGTGCCAGCAGCTTAGCGGGAGCCGGGGATACGCAGTATTTT. The rearrangement uses TRBV7-2 and TRBJ2-3, with D maybe TRBD2 (5 bases). CDR1 and CDR2 (germline): SGHTA, FQGNSA. This CDR3 has 14 amino acids. The V end was cut by 0 bases, the J end by 6 bases, with 10 bases between. Full variable domain (missing parts from reference TRBV7-2 and TRBJ2-3): GAGVSQSPSNKVTEKGKDVELRCDPISGHTALYWYRQSLGQGLEFLIYFQGNSAPDKSGLPSDRFSAERTGGSVSTLTIQRTQQEDSAVYLCASSLAGAGDTQYFGPGTRLTVL.

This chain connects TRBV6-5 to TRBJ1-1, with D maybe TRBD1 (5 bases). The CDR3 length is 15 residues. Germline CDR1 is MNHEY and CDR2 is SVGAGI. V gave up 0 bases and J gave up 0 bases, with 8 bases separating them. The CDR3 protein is CASSYSGALNTEAFF. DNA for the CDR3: TGTGCCAGCAGTTACTCAGGGGCGCTGAACACTGAAGCTTTCTTT.

The CDR3 DNA sequence: TGTGCCGGGAGGGGTTTTGAGCCCCAGCATTTT. It codes for CAGRGFEPQHF. This chain joins TRBV28 and TRBJ1-5, with a tentative D call TRBD1 (5 bases). The CDR3 loop spans 11 amino acids. The germline V gene encodes CDR1 MDHEN and CDR2 SYDVKM. With 11 bases removed from V and 8 bases from J, the gap between germline ends came to 13 bases.

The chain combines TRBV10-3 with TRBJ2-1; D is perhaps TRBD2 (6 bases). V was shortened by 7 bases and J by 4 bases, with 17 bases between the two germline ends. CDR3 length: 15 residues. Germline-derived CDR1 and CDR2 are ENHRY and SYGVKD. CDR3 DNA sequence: TGTGCCATCAATGACCTGGGGGGACCATACAATGAGCAGTTCTTC. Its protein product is CAINDLGGPYNEQFF.

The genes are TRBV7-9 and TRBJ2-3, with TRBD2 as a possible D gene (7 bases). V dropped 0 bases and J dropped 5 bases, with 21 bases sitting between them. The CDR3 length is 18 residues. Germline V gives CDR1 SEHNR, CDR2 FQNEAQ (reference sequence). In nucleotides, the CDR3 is TGTGCCAGCAGCTTAGCCAGAGGGGGGGGCCTAGTCAGAGATACGCAGTATTTT. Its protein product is CASSLARGGGLVRDTQYF.

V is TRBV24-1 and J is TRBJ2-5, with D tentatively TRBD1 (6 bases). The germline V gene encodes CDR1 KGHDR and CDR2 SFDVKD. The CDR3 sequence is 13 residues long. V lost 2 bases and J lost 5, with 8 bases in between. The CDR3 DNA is TGTGCCACCAGTGATTACAGGGAGGAGACCCAGTACTTC. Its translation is CATSDYREETQYF.

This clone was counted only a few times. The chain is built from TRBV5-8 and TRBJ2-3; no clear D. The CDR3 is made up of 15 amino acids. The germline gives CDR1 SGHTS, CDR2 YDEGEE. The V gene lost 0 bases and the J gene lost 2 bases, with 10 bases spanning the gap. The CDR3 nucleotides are TGTGCCAGCAGCTTGGGAACAGTAATCACAGATACGCAGTATTTT. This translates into CASSLGTVITDTQYF.

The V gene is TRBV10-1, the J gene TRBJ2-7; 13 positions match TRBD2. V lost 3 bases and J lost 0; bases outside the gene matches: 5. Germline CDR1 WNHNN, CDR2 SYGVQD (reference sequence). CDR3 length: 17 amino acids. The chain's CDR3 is CASSDHGLAGASYEQYF. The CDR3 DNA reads TGCGCCAGCAGTGACCATGGACTAGCGGGGGCCTCCTACGAGCAGTACTTC.

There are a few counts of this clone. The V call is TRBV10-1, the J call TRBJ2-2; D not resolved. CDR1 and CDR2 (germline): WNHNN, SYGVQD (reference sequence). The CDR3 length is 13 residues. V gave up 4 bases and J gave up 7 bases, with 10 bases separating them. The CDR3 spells CASSVRYDGELFF. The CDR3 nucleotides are TGCGCCAGCAGTGTGCGCTACGACGGGGAGCTGTTTTTT.

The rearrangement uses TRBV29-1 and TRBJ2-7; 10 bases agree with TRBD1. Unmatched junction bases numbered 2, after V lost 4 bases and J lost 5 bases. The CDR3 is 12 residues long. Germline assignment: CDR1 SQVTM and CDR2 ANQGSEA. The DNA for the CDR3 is TGCAGCGTTGGGGACAGGGGACACGAGCAGTACTTC. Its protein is CSVGDRGHEQYF.

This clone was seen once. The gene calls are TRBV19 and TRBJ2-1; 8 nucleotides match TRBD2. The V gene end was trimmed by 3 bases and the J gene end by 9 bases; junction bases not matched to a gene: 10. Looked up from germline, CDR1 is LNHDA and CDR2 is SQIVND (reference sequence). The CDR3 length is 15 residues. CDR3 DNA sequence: TGTGCCAGTAGTATTCGACCGACCGGGGGGGGTGAGCAGTTCTTC. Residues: CASSIRPTGGGEQFF. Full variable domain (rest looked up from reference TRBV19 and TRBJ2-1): DGGITQSPKYLFRKEGQNVTLSCEQNLNHDAMYWYRQDPGQGLRLIYYSQIVNDFQKGDIAEGYSVSREKKESFPLTVTSAQKNPTAFYLCASSIRPTGGGEQFFGPGTRLTVL.